This TCR beta chain stems from a study of blood T cells in healthy people across ages. There are a few counts of this clonotype. Together with a sample-barcoded 5' primer, a J-beta primer mix was included in a second PCR lasting about 7 to 11 cycles. TCRdb analysed the 5' RACE reads with MiXCR anew, one entry per CDR3 protein. The sample has approximately 730,000 distinct CDR3 sequences; about 55% are singletons. The length of the CDR3 is 11 residues. CDR1 and CDR2 (germline): ENHRY, SYGVKD. The V and J ends lost 6 bases and 12 bases respectively, with 12 bases between them. Peripheral blood, approximately 10 milliliters per donor, was collected.

Sample: blood. The chain recombines TRBV10-3 with TRBJ2-1; possibly TRBD1 or TRBD2 for D (5 bases each). The origin of this receptor is an elderly man in good health. The CDR3 DNA reads as TGTGCCATCAGGGAACAGGAGGTGCAGTTCTTC. Residues: CAIREQEVQFF.